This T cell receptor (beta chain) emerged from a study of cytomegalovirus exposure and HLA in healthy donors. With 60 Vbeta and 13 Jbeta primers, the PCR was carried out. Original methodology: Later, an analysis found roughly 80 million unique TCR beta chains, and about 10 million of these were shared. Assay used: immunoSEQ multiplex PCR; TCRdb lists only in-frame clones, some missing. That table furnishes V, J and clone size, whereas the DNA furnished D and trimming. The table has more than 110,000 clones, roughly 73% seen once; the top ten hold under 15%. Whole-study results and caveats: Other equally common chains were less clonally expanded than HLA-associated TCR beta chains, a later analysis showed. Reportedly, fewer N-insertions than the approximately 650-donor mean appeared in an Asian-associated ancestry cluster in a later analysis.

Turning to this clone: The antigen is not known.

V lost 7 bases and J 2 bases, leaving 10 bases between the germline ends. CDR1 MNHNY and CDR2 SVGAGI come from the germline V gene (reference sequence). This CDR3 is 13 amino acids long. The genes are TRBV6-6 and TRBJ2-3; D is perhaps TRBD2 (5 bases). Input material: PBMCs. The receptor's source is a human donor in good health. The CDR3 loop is CASMIGNTDTQYF. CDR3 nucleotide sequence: TGTGCCAGCATGATCGGGAACACAGATACGCAGTATTTT.